The entry below describes one T cell receptor (beta chain). What this receptor recognizes is not known. This may be a read error, as it is one base from a much larger clone. The germline V gene provides CDR1 SGHVS and CDR2 FQNEAQ. Reading from cysteine to phenylalanine, the CDR3 counts 14 amino acids. The sequence is cut down to CDR3 DNA, 42 bases in frame from base 1. The data derive from a study of tumor-infiltrating lymphocytes in glioblastoma multiforme (dated by TCRdb to about 2017). Describing the broader study: To test whether intratumoral genomic heterogeneity fosters TIL diversity, the study jointly examined somatic mutations, TIL diversity and immune response activity. Study-wide findings and limitations: The authors noted that sorting T cells into functional subsets, which was not done in the study, would be a future improvement. Generalizability is limited because the TCR and somatic mutation analysis included only one glioblastoma patient. Because T cells carry unequal numbers of TCR transcripts, RNA-based TCR sequencing may distort clone frequencies.

TCRB libraries were built from RNA via three nested multiplex PCR rounds using a modified ARM-PCR protocol with multiple V-beta primers and a C-beta primer. TCRB-specific cDNA was synthesized from roughly 0.48 ug total RNA with ProtoScript II Reverse Transcriptase and a C-beta primer. No unique molecular identifiers were described for the TCRB libraries. In the third PCR, barcodes and adapters were added over about 23 cycles with Deep VentR (exo-) polymerase, and the 250-500 bp bands were then gel purified. An Illumina HiSeq 2500 was used to sequence the TCRB libraries with 250 bp paired-end reads. The published analysis was carried out like this. Trimmomatic was used to clean reads, FLASH to merge reads, MiGEC to assign V, D and J segments, and VDJtools to perform the analysis. Repertoire diversity was quantified with the Shannon-Wiener diversity index calculated using VDJtools. Starting from the raw public reads, TCRdb applied fastp trimming at Q25, assembled clones with MiXCR and retained in-frame beta chains. Every CDR3 protein is listed once, alongside the most common genes and DNA of its rows. Clone size and V and J calls follow TCRdb, not the original study. The sample records tens of thousands of distinct CDR3 sequences, under 70% of which are singletons. 33% of the sample lies in the top ten.

The AllPrep DNA/RNA mini kit was used to purify genomic DNA and total RNA simultaneously from each of the nine to ten tumor samples. OD 260/280 ratios above 1.9 and RNA integrity numbers above 6.5 were observed for all RNA. What was sequenced was brain tumor tissue. The sequence was collected from a male donor with glioblastoma. The receptor chain draws on TRBV7-8 and TRBJ1-5; D gene: possibly TRBD1, on 6 matching bases. The DNA is TGTGCCAACAGCAGTGAGGGGGGCAATCAGCCCCAGCATTTT. Translated, this gives CANSSEGGNQPQHF. Where the CDR3 stops, the reference TRBV7-8 and TRBJ1-5 genes take over; the full variable domain is GAGVSQSPRYKVAKRGQDVALRCDPISGHVSLFWYQQALGQGPEFLTYFQNEAQLDKSGLPSDRFFAERPEGSVSTLKIQRTQQEDSAVYLCANSSEGGNQPQHFGDGTRLSIL.